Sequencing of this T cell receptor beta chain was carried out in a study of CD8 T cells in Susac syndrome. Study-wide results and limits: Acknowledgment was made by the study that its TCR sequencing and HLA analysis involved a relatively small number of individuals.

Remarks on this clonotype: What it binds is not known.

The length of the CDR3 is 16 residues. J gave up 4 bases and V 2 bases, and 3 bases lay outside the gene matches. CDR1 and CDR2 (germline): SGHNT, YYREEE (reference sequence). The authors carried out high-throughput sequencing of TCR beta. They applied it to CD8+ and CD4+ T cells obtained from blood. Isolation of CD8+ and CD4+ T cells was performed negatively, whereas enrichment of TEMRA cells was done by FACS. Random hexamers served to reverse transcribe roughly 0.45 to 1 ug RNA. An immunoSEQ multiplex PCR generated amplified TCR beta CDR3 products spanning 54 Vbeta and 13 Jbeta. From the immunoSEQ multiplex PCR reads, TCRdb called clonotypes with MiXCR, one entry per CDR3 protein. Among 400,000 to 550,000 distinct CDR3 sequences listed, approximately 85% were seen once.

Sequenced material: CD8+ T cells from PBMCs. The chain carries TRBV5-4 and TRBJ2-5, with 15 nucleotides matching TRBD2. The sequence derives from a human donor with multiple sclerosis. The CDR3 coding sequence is TGTGCCAGCAGCTTTGGACTAGCGGGAGGGGGAGAGACCCAGTACTTC. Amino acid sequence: CASSFGLAGGGETQYF.